The 12 T cell receptor beta chains in this list originate from one sample, sequenced in a study of T cells in Graves' hyperthyroidism and ophthalmopathy. Amplified TCR beta CDR3 regions came from RNA transcripts. HTBI primers were used for first-round RT-PCR of the TCR CDR3. TCRdb itself ran the multiplex PCR reads through MiXCR, one entry per CDR3 protein. The table includes over 450,000 distinct CDR3 sequences, approximately 15% detected once. The sequencing input was blood. Receptor source: a woman aged 18-35 years with Graves' hyperthyroidism.

The chain employs TRBV18 and TRBJ1-4, with TRBD1 as a possible D gene (6 bases). From germline, CDR1 is KGHSH and CDR2 LQKENI. This CDR3 has 14 residues. V was cut by 5 bases and J by 5 bases, with 12 bases left in between. The CDR3: CASSWTEMNEKLFF. The CDR3 nucleotides are TGTGCCAGCTCATGGACAGAGATGAATGAAAAACTGTTTTTT.

The table lists this clonotype with many counts. The rearrangement links TRBV10-3 to TRBJ2-3, with 11 bases lining up with TRBD2. The V gene end was trimmed by 0 bases and the J gene end by 4 bases; junction bases not matched to a gene: 15. Germline CDR1 is ENHRY and CDR2 is SYGVKD. The CDR3 totals 20 residues. This chain's CDR3 is CAISESTSGGLIPLPDTQYF. In DNA, the CDR3 is TGTGCCATCAGTGAGTCAACTAGCGGGGGCCTTATCCCGCTCCCAGATACGCAGTATTTT.

The V gene is TRBV20-1, the J gene TRBJ2-1; D possibly corresponds to TRBD2 (7 bases). The CDR3 spans 14 residues. V shed 5 bases and J shed 7 bases, with 18 bases lying between them. Per the germline V gene, CDR1 is DFQATT and CDR2 is SNEGSKA (reference sequence). The CDR3: CSALRGGNWNEQFF. The CDR3 DNA sequence: TGCAGTGCTCTGAGGGGGGGCAATTGGAATGAGCAGTTCTTC.

This clonotype was found many times. The chain recombines TRBV12-3 or TRBV12-4 with TRBJ2-3, with TRBD1 as a possible D gene (6 bases). There are 15 residues in the CDR3. V lost 6 bases and J 0 bases, leaving 13 bases between the germline ends. The CDR3 spells CASSRRTDSTDTQYF. DNA of the CDR3: TGTGCCAGCAGCCGAAGGACAGATAGCACAGATACGCAGTATTTT.

This clonotype was seen many times. This chain links TRBV20-1 with TRBJ2-1, with 9 bases identical to TRBD2. The CDR3 is 13 residues long. Trimming cost V 5 bases and J 7 bases; bases outside gene matches: 6. Germline V lookup: CDR1 DFQATT, CDR2 SNEGSKA (reference sequence). Here the CDR3 reads CSAGSGSGNEQFF. The DNA of the CDR3 is TGCAGTGCTGGTAGCGGGAGTGGGAATGAGCAGTTCTTC.

Ten or more counts support this clonotype. The chain links TRBV11-3 to TRBJ2-1; D gene unclear. The V end was cut by 0 bases, the J end by 8 bases, with 8 bases between. Germline lookup yields CDR1 SGHNT and CDR2 YENEEA. This CDR3 has 13 residues. The CDR3 reads CASSLEWKDEQFF. DNA of the CDR3: TGTGCCAGCAGCTTAGAGTGGAAGGATGAGCAGTTCTTC.

The rearrangement joins TRBV19 to TRBJ1-2, with D perhaps TRBD1 (6 bases). Germline V gene lookup returns CDR1 LNHDA and CDR2 SQIVND (reference sequence). The CDR3 has 15 amino acids. Trimming removed 4 bases at V and 2 bases at J, with 14 bases between. The CDR3 nucleotides read TGTGCCAGTAGTAAGGACCCACAGGGCAACTATGGCTACACCTTC. This gives the protein CASSKDPQGNYGYTF.

The rearrangement joins TRBV3-1 to TRBJ1-1; no firm D call. CDR1 LGHDT and CDR2 YNNKEL come from the germline V gene (reference sequence). With 7 bases removed from V and 4 bases from J, the gap between germline ends came to 13 bases. CDR3 length: 13 residues. Written as DNA, the CDR3 is TGTGCCAGCACCAAAGGCCTGGGCACTGAAGCTTTCTTT. This translates into CASTKGLGTEAFF. The variable domain in full, with the rest retrieved from reference TRBV3-1 and TRBJ1-1, is DTAVSQTPKYLVTQMGNDKSIKCEQNLGHDTMYWYKQDSKKFLKIMFSYNNKELIINETVPNRFSPKSPDKAHLNLHINSLELGDSAVYFCASTKGLGTEAFFGQGTRLTVV.

J is TRBJ1-2 and V is TRBV30; tentative D call: TRBD1 (6 bases). The CDR3 has 16 residues. V gave up 5 bases and J gave up 8 bases, with 27 bases separating them. Germline V CDR1 and CDR2: GTSNPN, SVGIG (reference sequence). CDR3 amino acids: CAWGDLGTTVLGGYTF. CDR3 nucleotides: TGTGCCTGGGGGGATCTAGGGACAACGGTTCTTGGAGGCTACACCTTC.

This clonotype was counted only a few times. CDR3 residues: CASSGGLAVYEQFF. The CDR3 DNA follows: TGTGCCAGCAGCGGGGGACTAGCGGTCTATGAGCAGTTCTTC. The rearrangement uses TRBV7-9 and TRBJ2-1; the match to TRBD2 covers 11 bases. Germline assignment: CDR1 SEHNR and CDR2 FQNEAQ (reference sequence). The CDR3 covers 14 residues. The ends lost 5 bases at V and 8 bases at J; junction bases unmatched: 5.

There are many counts of this clonotype. The rearrangement links TRBV29-1 to TRBJ2-5, with 8 bases aligning to TRBD1. The germline V gene encodes CDR1 SQVTM and CDR2 ANQGSEA. J was trimmed by 5 bases and V by 3 bases; bases with no gene match: 11. There are 15 residues in the CDR3. The CDR3, as DNA: TGCAGCGTTGACGCAACCGCAGGGGGCGGTGAGACCCAGTACTTC. It specifies CSVDATAGGGETQYF.

This clonotype appeared many times. This sequence joins TRBV20-1 and TRBJ2-7, with 7 bases matching TRBD2. The trim removed 3 bases at V and 4 bases at J, leaving 12 bases unmatched. In germline, CDR1 is DFQATT, CDR2 SNEGSKA (reference sequence). CDR3 size: 15 residues. CDR3 nucleotide sequence: TGCAGTGCTAGGTCTACGGGGGGAGGGGAGTACGAGCAGTACTTC. This encodes CSARSTGGGEYEQYF.